These T cell receptor beta chains were read from a single sample in a study of T cell responses to AZD1222 COVID-19 vaccine. The data were produced by immunoSEQ multiplex PCR, yet TCRdb's version contains in-frame clones alone and is incomplete. The table includes roughly 160,000 clones, around 90% detected once. The sequencing here drew on peripheral blood, taken 28 days after the second AZD1222 dose. These receptors came from an adult who received the AZD1222 COVID-19 vaccine. Both conserved end residues are part of each CDR3. The D gene is left open where the match is weak. Clone size is shown for a subset of rows, as once, few, many or a class of expanded clone.

.	TRBV5-8	.	TRBJ1-1	TGTGCCAGCAGCTCGGGGGTTAGTACGAACACTGAAGCTTTCTTT	CASSSGVSTNTEAFF
TRBD2	TRBV15	.	TRBJ2-1	TGTGCCACCAGCAGAGGCCCCGGGACTAGCGGAAGCTCCTACAATGAGCAGTTCTTC	CATSRGPGTSGSSYNEQFF
.	TRBV4-1	.	TRBJ2-5	TGCGCCAGCAGCCAAGGAGTCGCGGGACTGGAGACCCAGTACTTC	CASSQGVAGLETQYF
.	TRBV5-4	few	TRBJ2-1	TGTGCCAGCAGCTCCCTCGGGTTAGGCGGACCCGGGGGTGAGCAGTTCTTC	CASSSLGLGGPGGEQFF
TRBD1	TRBV10-2	.	TRBJ1-2	TGCGCCAGCAGCCCGGGCAGGGGGACCTATGGCTACACCTTC	CASSPGRGTYGYTF
.	TRBV5-4	once	TRBJ1-4	TGTGCCAGCAGCTTGGGACGGGGCGGTGGTGAAAAACTGTTTTTT	CASSLGRGGGEKLFF
.	TRBV18	.	TRBJ1-5	TGTGCCAGCTCACCAGGGCAGGGGTATCAGCCCCAGCATTTT	CASSPGQGYQPQHF
.	TRBV2	.	TRBJ1-5	TGTGCCAGCAGTAGGGGGGGTGGCAATCAGCCCCAGCATTTT	CASSRGGGNQPQHF
.	TRBV5-3	.	TRBJ2-7	TGTGCCAGAAGCTCCTATACGGAGCGAACCTACGAGCAGTACTTC	CARSSYTERTYEQYF
.	TRBV15	.	TRBJ1-5	TGTGCCACCAGCACGACAGAGAGCAATCAGCCCCAGCATTTT	CATSTTESNQPQHF
.	TRBV19	.	TRBJ2-1	TGTGCCAGTATCCCTCCCTTGCAACAGAGATACAATGAGCAGTTCTTC	CASIPPLQQRYNEQFF
.	TRBV3-1/TRBV3-2	.	TRBJ2-3	TGTGCCAGCAGCCAAGAAGACGAGGTAGCCAGAGATACGCAGTATTTT	CASSQEDEVARDTQYF
TRBD2	TRBV7-6	once	TRBJ2-1	TGTGCCAGCAGCTTAGATAGCGGGAGTTACAATGAGCAGTTCTTC	CASSLDSGSYNEQFF
.	TRBV7-2	.	TRBJ1-1	TGTGCCAGCAGCTTAGTGGGGGATTCCACTGAAGCTTTCTTT	CASSLVGDSTEAFF
.	TRBV4-2	once	TRBJ2-6	TGTGCCAGCAGCCTCGGCAGGATTAGCGGAGCTGCTGGGGCCAACGTCCTGACTTTC	CASSLGRISGAAGANVLTF
TRBD1	TRBV11-2	.	TRBJ1-5	TGTGCCAGCAGCTGGACAGGGAATCAGCCCCAGCATTTT	CASSWTGNQPQHF
TRBD1	TRBV28	.	TRBJ2-4	TGTGCCAGCAGAAGGACAGGGAATCTAGTACTAGCCAAAAACATTCAGTACTTC	CASRRTGNLVLAKNIQYF
TRBD1	TRBV7-2	.	TRBJ1-3	TGTGCCAGCAGGAGGGACAGGGGAGGAAGCACTGGAAACACCATATATTTT	CASRRDRGGSTGNTIYF
.	TRBV6-5	.	TRBJ1-1	TGTGCCAGCAGTTACTCTTGGGACAAGATTGAAGCTTTCTTT	CASSYSWDKIEAFF
TRBD1	TRBV30	.	TRBJ1-4	TGTGCCAGAAAGACAGGGGGAAGTGAAAAACTGTTTTTT	CARKTGGSEKLFF
TRBD1	TRBV9	.	TRBJ2-2	TGTGCCAGCAGCGTAGAGTGGACAGGGGGCAAGGGCGGGGAGCTGTTTTTT	CASSVEWTGGKGGELFF
.	TRBV7-9	.	TRBJ1-2	TGTGCCAGCAGCCCCCCGTCGGGTAAGGATGGCTACACCTTC	CASSPPSGKDGYTF
.	TRBV3-1/TRBV3-2	.	TRBJ1-2	TGTGCCAGCAGCACCCTCTCTTGGGGGAACTATGGCTACACCTTC	CASSTLSWGNYGYTF
.	TRBV5-6	.	TRBJ1-3	TGTGCCAGCAGCTGGGCTGGGGTTGGCGGAAACACCATATATTTT	CASSWAGVGGNTIYF
.	TRBV7-9	.	TRBJ1-4	TGTGCCAGCAGTTCTAGCTACGGGGGGTCTAATGAAAAACTGTTTTTT	CASSSSYGGSNEKLFF
TRBD2	TRBV6-2/TRBV6-3	once	TRBJ2-2	TGTGCCAGCAGTTACTCGATAGCTAGCGGGAACACCGGGGAGCTGTTTTTT	CASSYSIASGNTGELFF
TRBD2	TRBV6-1	.	TRBJ2-5	TGTGCCAGCAGTGATGGGAGGGATCAAGAGACCCAGTACTTC	CASSDGRDQETQYF
.	TRBV20-1	.	TRBJ2-5	TGCAGTGCTAGGTTGACTAGAGGGCAAAACTTC	CSARLTRGQNF
.	TRBV30	.	TRBJ1-1	TGTGCCGGACGCCGGCGAGAAGCTTTCTTT	CAGRRREAFF
.	TRBV7-9	.	TRBJ1-4	TGTGCCAGCAGCTTAGCAGAGGCAACTAATGAAAAACTGTTTTTT	CASSLAEATNEKLFF
TRBD1	TRBV9	.	TRBJ1-4	TGTGCCAGCAGCGTGGGGACAGGGGCAGGAGGGGGAAATGAAAAACTGTTTTTT	CASSVGTGAGGGNEKLFF
.	TRBV29-1	.	TRBJ1-2	TGCAGCGGTGGCGGGGGGGCCCCCCCCTATGGCTACACCTTC	CSGGGGAPPYGYTF
.	TRBV5-8	.	TRBJ2-3	TGTGCCAGCAGCCCGGCGGGCCCCTTTACCACAGATACGCAGTATTTT	CASSPAGPFTTDTQYF
TRBD2	TRBV9	once	TRBJ2-1	TGTGCCAGCAGCGCGCAAGCGGGAGAATTAGGGAATGAGCAGTTCTTC	CASSAQAGELGNEQFF
.	TRBV11-2	.	TRBJ2-5	TGTGCCAGCAGCTTAGTGGTCCCGGGAGCGGTACACTTC	CASSLVVPGAVHF
TRBD1	TRBV5-6	.	TRBJ1-1	TGTGCCAGCAGCTTTGGGACAGGGGGCGCGAACACTGAAGCTTTCTTT	CASSFGTGGANTEAFF
.	TRBV21-1	.	TRBJ2-1	TGTGCCAGCATCTTATGCCGAAGGGACGGAGCCTACAATGAGCAGTTCTTC	CASILCRRDGAYNEQFF
TRBD1	TRBV18	.	TRBJ2-2	TGTGCCAGCTCACTACTTTTAGTGGGGACAGGGGGATCCGCGAACACCGGGGAGCTGTTTTTT	CASSLLLVGTGGSANTGELFF
.	TRBV6-5	.	TRBJ1-2	TGTGCCAGCAAAGCTAACTATGGCTACACCTTC	CASKANYGYTF
.	TRBV27	.	TRBJ1-1	TGTGCCAGCAGCCCGACGGAACCAGGCATGAACACTGAAGCTTTCTTT	CASSPTEPGMNTEAFF
.	TRBV7-9	once	TRBJ1-1	TGTGCCAGCAGCGGCCCCGTGGGGGGGGGCACTGAAGCTTTCTTT	CASSGPVGGGTEAFF
TRBD1	TRBV23-1	.	TRBJ2-7	TGCGCCAGCAGTCACCACAGCGGGGACAGGGTTTACGAGCAGTACTTC	CASSHHSGDRVYEQYF
.	TRBV19	.	TRBJ1-1	TGTGCCAGTAGAGGGACACTTGAAGCTTTCTTT	CASRGTLEAFF
.	TRBV18	.	TRBJ2-2	TGTGCCAGCTCACCACAGAGGGGTCTGAACACCGGGGAGCTGTTTTTT	CASSPQRGLNTGELFF
.	TRBV4-1	.	TRBJ1-4	TGCGCCAGCAGCCAAGATGTGGGGGCCGGGGATGAAAAACTGTTTTTT	CASSQDVGAGDEKLFF
.	TRBV4-1	.	TRBJ1-4	TGCGCCAGCAGCCGGACGCCTGCAACTAATGAAAAACTGTTTTTT	CASSRTPATNEKLFF
.	TRBV5-4	.	TRBJ1-3	TGTGCCAGCAGCTTGGGCCGGGACGGTCAAAACACCATATATTTT	CASSLGRDGQNTIYF
.	TRBV28	.	TRBJ1-5	TGTGCCAGCAGTTTATTTGGAGGGGGTGGTCAGCCCCAGCATTTT	CASSLFGGGGQPQHF
.	TRBV2	.	TRBJ1-5	TGTGCCAGCAGTGAGGTCGAGGCAGATAATCAGCCCCAGCATTTT	CASSEVEADNQPQHF
TRBD1	TRBV5-4	.	TRBJ2-1	TGTGCCAGCAGCTTGTGGGGACAGACTTACAATGAGCAGTTCTTC	CASSLWGQTYNEQFF
.	TRBV7-9	.	TRBJ1-1	TGTGCCAGCAGCGGTAGGGGTACTGAAGCTTTCTTT	CASSGRGTEAFF